This T cell receptor (beta chain) was captured in a study of graft-versus-host responses after intestinal transplantation. At the level of the study: Recipients got multivisceral, liver-intestinal, or isolated intestinal transplants.

The germline V and J ends were trimmed by 2 bases and 0 bases, with 5 bases remaining between them. The CDR3 runs 13 residues. Per the germline V gene, CDR1 is SGHTA and CDR2 is FQGTGA. Profiled with immunoSEQ multiplex PCR; TCRdb holds only in-frame clones, not every one. The sample consists of over 85,000 clones, 91% of them appearing once. Comment on this clone: The antigen is unknown.

Source: unstimulated CD4+ T cells sorted from spleen or lymph node cells, taken before transplant. The chain joins TRBV7-3 to TRBJ2-7; D gene uncertain. The clonotype comes from a human donor who was the organ donor for an intestinal transplant. The CDR3 DNA sequence: TGTGCCAGCAGCTTAGCAGACTCCTACGAGCAGTACTTC. It codes for CASSLADSYEQYF.